The clone carrying this TCR beta chain came up many times. What it binds is not known. These data come from a study of T-cell reconstitution after alpha-beta-depleted transplantation in children. This CDR3 contains 16 residues. The V gene's germline CDR1 is SGHRS and CDR2 YFSETQ. J lost 0 bases, V lost 4 bases, and 7 bases had no gene match. A TCRbeta library incorporating unique molecular identifiers was prepared. TCRdb reprocessed the PCR reads via MiXCR and lists one record per CDR3 protein. The sample carries under 300,000 distinct CDR3 sequences, around 10% recorded once. The study's findings and limits: As was reported, about two months after transplant, alpha-beta T cells came from several hundred expanded graft clones.

The starting material was peripheral blood, obtained 180 days after TCRalphabeta/CD19-depleted stem cell transplant. The TCR sequence derives from a male patient aged 2-10 years who had a stem cell transplant for chronic granulomatous disease, so the T cells may come from the graft donor. The genes are TRBV5-1 and TRBJ2-1; TRBD2 matches at 7 bases. CDR3 residues: CASSHRDYSSYNEQFF. The CDR3 nucleotides read TGCGCCAGCAGCCACCGGGACTATAGCTCCTACAATGAGCAGTTCTTC.